This TCR beta chain was sequenced for a study of CD8+CD57+ T cells in acquired aplastic anemia. About the study: The study obtained an average of roughly 3 ug of DNA from sorted CD4+ and CD8+ cells.

CDR3 length: 15 residues. Germline lookup yields CDR1 SGDLS and CDR2 YYNGEE. V lost 4 bases and J 9 bases, leaving 22 bases between the germline ends. Researchers used genomic DNA as the template to profile TCR beta VDJ and CDR3. In TCRdb, the reads were re-called with MiXCR into one record per CDR3 protein. Here the sample spans about 270,000 distinct CDR3 sequences, approximately 80% being singletons. All sequencing subjects had displayed CD8+CD57+ cell expansion on flow cytometry. This TCR derives from a human donor with aplastic anemia. The sample consisted of sorted CD4+, CD8+, or CD8+CD57+ T cells (not recorded which) from PBMCs. V usage is TRBV9 and J usage is TRBJ2-5; unclear D gene. CDR3 loop: CASSSAGAWDDSQYF. The CDR3 coding sequence is TGTGCCAGCAGCTCCGCAGGCGCCTGGGATGATTCCCAGTACTTC. Full variable domain (outside the CDR3, taken from reference TRBV9 and TRBJ2-5): DSGVTQTPKHLITATGQRVTLRCSPRSGDLSVYWYQQSLDQGLQFLIQYYNGEERAKGNILERFSAQQFPDLHSELNLSSLELGDSALYFCASSSAGAWDDSQYFGPGTRLLVL.